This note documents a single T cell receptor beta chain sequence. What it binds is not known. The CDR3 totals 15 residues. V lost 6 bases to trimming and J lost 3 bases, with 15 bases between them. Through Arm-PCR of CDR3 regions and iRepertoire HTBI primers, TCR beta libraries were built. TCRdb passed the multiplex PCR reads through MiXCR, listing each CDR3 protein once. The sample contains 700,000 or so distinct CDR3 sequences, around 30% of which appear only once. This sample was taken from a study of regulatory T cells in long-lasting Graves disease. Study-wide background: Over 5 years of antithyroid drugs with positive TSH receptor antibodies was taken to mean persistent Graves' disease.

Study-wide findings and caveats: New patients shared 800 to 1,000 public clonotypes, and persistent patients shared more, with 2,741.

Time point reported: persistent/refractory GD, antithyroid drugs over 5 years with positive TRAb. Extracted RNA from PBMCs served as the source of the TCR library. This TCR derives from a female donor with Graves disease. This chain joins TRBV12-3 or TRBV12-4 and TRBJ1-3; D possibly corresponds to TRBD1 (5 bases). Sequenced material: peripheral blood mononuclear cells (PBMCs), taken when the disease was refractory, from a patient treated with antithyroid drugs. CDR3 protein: CASSRPGTLGNTIYF. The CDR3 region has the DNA TGTGCCAGCAGCCGACCCGGGACTCTTGGAAACACCATATATTTT.